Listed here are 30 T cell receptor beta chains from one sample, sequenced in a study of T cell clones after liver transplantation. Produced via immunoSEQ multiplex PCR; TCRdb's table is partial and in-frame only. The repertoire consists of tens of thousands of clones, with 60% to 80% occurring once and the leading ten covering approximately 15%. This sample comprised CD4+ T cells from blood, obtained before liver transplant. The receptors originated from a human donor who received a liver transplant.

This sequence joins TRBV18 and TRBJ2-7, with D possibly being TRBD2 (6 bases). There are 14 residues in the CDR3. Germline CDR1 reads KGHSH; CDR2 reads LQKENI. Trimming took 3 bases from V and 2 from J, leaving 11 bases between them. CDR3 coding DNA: TGTGCCAGCTCACCTCCGGGACTCGCCTACGAGCAGTACTTC. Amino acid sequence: CASSPPGLAYEQYF.

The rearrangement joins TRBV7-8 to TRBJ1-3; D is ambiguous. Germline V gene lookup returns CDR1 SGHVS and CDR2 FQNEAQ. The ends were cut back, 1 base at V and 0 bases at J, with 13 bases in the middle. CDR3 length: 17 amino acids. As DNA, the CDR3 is TGTGCCAGCAGCTTAGGGGAGACCGTGAACTCTGGAAACACCATATATTTT. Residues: CASSLGETVNSGNTIYF.

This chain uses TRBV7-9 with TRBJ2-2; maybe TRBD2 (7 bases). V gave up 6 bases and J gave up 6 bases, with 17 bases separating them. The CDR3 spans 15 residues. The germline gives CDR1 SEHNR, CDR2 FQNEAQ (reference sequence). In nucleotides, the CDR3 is TGTGCCAGCAGTACAACCTGGGGGGGGCCCGGGGAGCTGTTTTTT. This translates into CASSTTWGGPGELFF.

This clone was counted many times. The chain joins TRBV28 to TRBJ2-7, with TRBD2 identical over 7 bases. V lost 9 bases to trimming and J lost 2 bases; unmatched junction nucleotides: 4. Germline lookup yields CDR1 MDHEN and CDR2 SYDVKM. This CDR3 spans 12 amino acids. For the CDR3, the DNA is TGTGCCAGTGCGGGGAGGGCCTACGAGCAGTACTTC. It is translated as CASAGRAYEQYF.

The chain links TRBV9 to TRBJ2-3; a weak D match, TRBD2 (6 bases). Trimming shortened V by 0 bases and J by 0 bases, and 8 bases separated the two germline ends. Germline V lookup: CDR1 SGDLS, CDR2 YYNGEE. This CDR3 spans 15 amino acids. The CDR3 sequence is CASSVGGGSTDTQYF. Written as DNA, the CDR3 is TGTGCCAGCAGCGTAGGTGGGGGGAGCACAGATACGCAGTATTTT.

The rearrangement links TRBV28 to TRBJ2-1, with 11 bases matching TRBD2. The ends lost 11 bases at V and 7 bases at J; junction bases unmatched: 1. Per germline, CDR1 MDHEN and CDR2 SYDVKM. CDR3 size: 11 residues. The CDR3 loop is CALAGGNEQFF. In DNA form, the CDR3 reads TGTGCCTTAGCGGGGGGGAATGAGCAGTTCTTC.

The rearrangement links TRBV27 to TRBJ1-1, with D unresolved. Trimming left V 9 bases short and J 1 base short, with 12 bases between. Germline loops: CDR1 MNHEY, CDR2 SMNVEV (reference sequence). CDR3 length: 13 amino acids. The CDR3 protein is CARRARRNTEAFF. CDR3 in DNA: TGTGCCAGAAGAGCGAGGAGGAACACTGAAGCTTTCTTT.

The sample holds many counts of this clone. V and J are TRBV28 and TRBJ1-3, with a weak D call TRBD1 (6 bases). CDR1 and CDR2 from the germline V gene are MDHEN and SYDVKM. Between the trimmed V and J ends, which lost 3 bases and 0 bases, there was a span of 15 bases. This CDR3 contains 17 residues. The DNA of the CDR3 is TGTGCCAGCAGTTTGGCGGGCAGGGGCCTCTCTGGAAACACCATATATTTT. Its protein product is CASSLAGRGLSGNTIYF.

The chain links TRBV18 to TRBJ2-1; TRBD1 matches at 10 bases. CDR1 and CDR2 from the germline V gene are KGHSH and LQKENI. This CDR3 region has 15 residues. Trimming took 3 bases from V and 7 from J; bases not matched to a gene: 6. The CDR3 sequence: CASSPLGQGLNEQFF. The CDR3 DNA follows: TGTGCCAGCTCACCGTTGGGACAGGGGCTGAATGAGCAGTTCTTC.

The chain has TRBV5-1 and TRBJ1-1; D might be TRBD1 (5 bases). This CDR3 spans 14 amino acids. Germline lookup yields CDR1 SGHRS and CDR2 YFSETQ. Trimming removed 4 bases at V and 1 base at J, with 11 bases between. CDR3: CASSADSSNTEAFF. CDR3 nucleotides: TGCGCCAGCAGCGCAGACAGTTCGAACACTGAAGCTTTCTTT.

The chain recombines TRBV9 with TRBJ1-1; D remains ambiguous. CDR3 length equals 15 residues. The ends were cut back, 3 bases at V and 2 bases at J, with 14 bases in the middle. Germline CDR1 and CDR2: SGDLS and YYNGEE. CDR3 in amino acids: CASSALPQKNTEAFF. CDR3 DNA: TGTGCCAGCAGCGCCCTGCCTCAGAAAAACACTGAAGCTTTCTTT.

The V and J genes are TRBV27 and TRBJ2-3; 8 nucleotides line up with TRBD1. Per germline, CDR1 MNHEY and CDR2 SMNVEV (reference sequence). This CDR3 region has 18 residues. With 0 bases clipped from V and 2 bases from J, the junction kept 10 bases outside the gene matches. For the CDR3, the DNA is TGTGCCAGCAGTTTATCTCCCTTTGGGGACAGGCTCACAGATACGCAGTATTTT. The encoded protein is CASSLSPFGDRLTDTQYF.

CDR3: CASSARGGRDTQYF. CDR3 bases: TGTGCCAGCAGCGCTAGAGGGGGAAGAGATACGCAGTATTTT. The J gene is TRBJ2-3, the V gene TRBV9, with a possible D match to TRBD1 (6 bases). This CDR3 has 14 amino acids. The germline CDR1 and CDR2 sequences are SGDLS and YYNGEE. The V end lost 3 bases, the J end lost 5 bases, and 13 bases lay between the germline ends.

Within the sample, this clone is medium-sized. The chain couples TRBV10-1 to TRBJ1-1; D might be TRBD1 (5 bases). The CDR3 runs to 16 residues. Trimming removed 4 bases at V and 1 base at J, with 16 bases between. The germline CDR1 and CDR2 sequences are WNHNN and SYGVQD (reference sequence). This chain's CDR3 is CASSGGRVGGNTEAFF. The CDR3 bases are TGCGCCAGCAGTGGGGGCCGGGTGGGGGGGAACACTGAAGCTTTCTTT.

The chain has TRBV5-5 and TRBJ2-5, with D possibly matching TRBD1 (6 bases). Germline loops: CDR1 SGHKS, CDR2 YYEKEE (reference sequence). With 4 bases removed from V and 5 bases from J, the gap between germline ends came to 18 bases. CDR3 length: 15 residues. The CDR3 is CASSPTGQRGETQYF. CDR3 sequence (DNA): TGTGCCAGCAGCCCCACGGGCCAAAGGGGGGAGACCCAGTACTTC.

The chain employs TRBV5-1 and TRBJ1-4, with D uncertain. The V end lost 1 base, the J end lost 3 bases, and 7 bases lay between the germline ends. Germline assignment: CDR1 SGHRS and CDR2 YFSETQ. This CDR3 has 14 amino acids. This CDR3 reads CASSLQVSNEKLFF. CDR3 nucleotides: TGCGCCAGCAGCTTGCAGGTTTCTAATGAAAAACTGTTTTTT.

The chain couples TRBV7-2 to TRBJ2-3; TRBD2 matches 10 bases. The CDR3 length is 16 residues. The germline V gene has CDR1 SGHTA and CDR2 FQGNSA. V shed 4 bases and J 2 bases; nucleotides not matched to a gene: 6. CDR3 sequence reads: CASSSTSGFLTDTQYF. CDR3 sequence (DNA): TGTGCCAGCAGCTCGACTAGCGGGTTCCTCACAGATACGCAGTATTTT.

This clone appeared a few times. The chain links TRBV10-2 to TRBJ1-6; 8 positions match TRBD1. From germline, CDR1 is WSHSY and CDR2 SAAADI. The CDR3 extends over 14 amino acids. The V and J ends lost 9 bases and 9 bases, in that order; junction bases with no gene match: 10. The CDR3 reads CASRTGQAFSPLHF. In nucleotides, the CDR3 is TGCGCCAGTCGGACAGGGCAGGCTTTTTCACCCCTCCACTTT.

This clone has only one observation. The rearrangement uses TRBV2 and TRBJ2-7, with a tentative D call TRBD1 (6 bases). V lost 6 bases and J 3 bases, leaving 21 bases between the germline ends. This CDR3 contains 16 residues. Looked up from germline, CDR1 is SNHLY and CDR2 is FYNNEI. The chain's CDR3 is CASRAEGVGAFYEQYF. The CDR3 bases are TGTGCCAGCAGAGCCGAGGGGGTTGGGGCCTTCTACGAGCAGTACTTC.

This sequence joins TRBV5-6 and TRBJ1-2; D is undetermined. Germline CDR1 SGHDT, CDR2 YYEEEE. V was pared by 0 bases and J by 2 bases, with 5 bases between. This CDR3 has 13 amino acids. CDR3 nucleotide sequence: TGTGCCAGCAGCTTGGACAACAACTATGGCTACACCTTC. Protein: CASSLDNNYGYTF.

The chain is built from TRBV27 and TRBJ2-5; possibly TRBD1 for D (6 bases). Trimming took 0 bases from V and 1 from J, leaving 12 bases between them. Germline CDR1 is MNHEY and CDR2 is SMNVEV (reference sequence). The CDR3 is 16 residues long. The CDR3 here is CASSLSPTGVQETQYF. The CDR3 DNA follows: TGTGCCAGCAGTTTATCCCCGACAGGCGTCCAAGAGACCCAGTACTTC.

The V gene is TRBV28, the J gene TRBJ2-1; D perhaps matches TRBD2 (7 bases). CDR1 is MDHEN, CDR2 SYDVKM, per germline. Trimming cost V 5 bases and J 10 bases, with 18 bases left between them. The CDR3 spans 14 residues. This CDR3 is CASSPAGAGREQFF. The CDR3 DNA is TGTGCCAGCAGTCCGGCGGGGGCCGGGAGGGAGCAGTTCTTC. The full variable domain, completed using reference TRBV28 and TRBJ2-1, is DVKVTQSSRYLVKRTGEKVFLECVQDMDHENMFWYRQDPGLGLRLIYFSYDVKMKEKGDIPEGYSVSREKKERFSLILESASTNQTSMYLCASSPAGAGREQFFGPGTRLTVL.

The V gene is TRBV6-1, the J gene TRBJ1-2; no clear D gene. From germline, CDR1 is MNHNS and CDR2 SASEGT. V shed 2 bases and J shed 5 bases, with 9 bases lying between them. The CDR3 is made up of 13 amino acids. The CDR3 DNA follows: TGTGCCAGCAGTGAAATCGGGTCATATGGCTACACCTTC. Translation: CASSEIGSYGYTF.

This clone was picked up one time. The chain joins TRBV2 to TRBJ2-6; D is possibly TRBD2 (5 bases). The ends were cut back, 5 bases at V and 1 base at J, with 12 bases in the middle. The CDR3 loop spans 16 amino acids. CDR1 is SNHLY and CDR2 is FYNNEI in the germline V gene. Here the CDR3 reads CASSPTRGSGANVLTF. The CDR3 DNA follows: TGTGCCAGCAGTCCCACTCGGGGATCTGGGGCCAACGTCCTGACTTTC.

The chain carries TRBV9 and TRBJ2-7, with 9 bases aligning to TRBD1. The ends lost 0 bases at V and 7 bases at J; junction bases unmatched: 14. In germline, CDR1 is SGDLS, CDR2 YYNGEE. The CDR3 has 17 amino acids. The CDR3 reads CASSVAAGTGSYREQYF. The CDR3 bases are TGTGCCAGCAGCGTAGCTGCGGGGACAGGGTCCTACAGAGAGCAGTACTTC.

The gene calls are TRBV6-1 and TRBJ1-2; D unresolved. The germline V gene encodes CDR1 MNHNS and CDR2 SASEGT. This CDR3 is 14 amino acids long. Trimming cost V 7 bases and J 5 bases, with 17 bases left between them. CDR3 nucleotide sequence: TGTGCCAGCACCCGAAGCGGGGTTGCTTATGGCTACACCTTC. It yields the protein CASTRSGVAYGYTF.

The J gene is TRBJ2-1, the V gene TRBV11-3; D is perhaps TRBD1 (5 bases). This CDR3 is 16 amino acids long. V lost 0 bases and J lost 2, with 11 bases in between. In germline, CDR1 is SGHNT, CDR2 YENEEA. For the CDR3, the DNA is TGTGCCAGCAGCTTAGATTCAGGGTCGGCCTACAATGAGCAGTTCTTC. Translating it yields CASSLDSGSAYNEQFF.

CDR3 coding DNA: TGTGCCAGCAGCGTAAACCCGGCGGGTGGCGGCTCCTACGAGCAGTACTTC. This sequence encodes CASSVNPAGGGSYEQYF. The V gene is TRBV9, the J gene TRBJ2-7; a weak D match, TRBD2 (5 bases). The CDR3 has 17 residues. V lost 1 base and J lost 0, with 17 bases in between. Germline CDR1 is SGDLS and CDR2 is YYNGEE. Together with reference TRBV9 and TRBJ2-7, the CDR3 gives the full variable domain: DSGVTQTPKHLITATGQRVTLRCSPRSGDLSVYWYQQSLDQGLQFLIQYYNGEERAKGNILERFSAQQFPDLHSELNLSSLELGDSALYFCASSVNPAGGGSYEQYFGPGTRLTVT.

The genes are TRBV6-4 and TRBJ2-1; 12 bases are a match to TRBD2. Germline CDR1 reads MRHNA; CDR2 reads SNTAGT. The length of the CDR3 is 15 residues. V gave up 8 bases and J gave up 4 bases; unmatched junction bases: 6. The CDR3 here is CASSSLAGGYNEQFF. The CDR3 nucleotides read TGTGCCAGCTCCTCCCTAGCGGGGGGGTACAATGAGCAGTTCTTC.

The CDR3 DNA is TGTGCCAGCAGCCAAGATGACCTCCTATGGCAGGCCCAAGAGACCCAGTACTTC. Amino acids: CASSQDDLLWQAQETQYF. The rearrangement links TRBV14 to TRBJ2-5; D gene uncertain. The length of the CDR3 is 18 residues. Germline loops: CDR1 SGHDN, CDR2 FVKESK. Trimming shortened V by 0 bases and J by 1 base, and 18 bases separated the two germline ends. Full variable domain (rest looked up from reference TRBV14 and TRBJ2-5): EAGVTQFPSHSVIEKGQTVTLRCDPISGHDNLYWYRRVMGKEIKFLLHFVKESKQDESGMPNNRFLAERTGGTYSTLKVQPAELEDSGVYFCASSQDDLLWQAQETQYFGPGTRLLVL.